A single sample gave rise to the 27 T cell receptor beta chains below, sequenced in a study of technical replicates of blood from a handful of donors. TCRdb's table, derived via immunoSEQ multiplex PCR, lists solely in-frame clones and lacks some. The table records over 50,000 clones, around 86% of them present only once. Sequenced: PBMCs. These receptors were taken from a human donor in good health. Some clones in this sample may be carry-over from other donors' samples.

This clone has a handful of counts. CDR3 region: CASSQDRVWTEAFF. The CDR3 DNA sequence: TGTGCCAGCAGCCAGGACAGGGTCTGGACTGAAGCTTTCTTT. The chain combines TRBV4-2 with TRBJ1-1; 8 bases align to TRBD1. The CDR3 has 14 residues. Germline assignment: CDR1 LGHNA and CDR2 YNFKEQ. The V and J ends lost 3 bases and 5 bases, in that order; junction bases with no gene match: 5.

This rearrangement joins TRBV10-3 to TRBJ1-4; D ambiguous. CDR3 length: 15 amino acids. V lost 2 bases and J lost 0, with 7 bases in between. CDR1 ENHRY and CDR2 SYGVKD come from the germline V gene. The CDR3 nucleotides read TGTGCCATCAGTGAGGCCGGTGCAACTAATGAAAAACTGTTTTTT. Its translation is CAISEAGATNEKLFF.

CDR3 protein: CASSLAGQRTYNEQFF. For the CDR3, the DNA is TGCGCCAGCAGCTTGGCCGGACAGAGGACCTACAATGAGCAGTTCTTC. The genes are TRBV5-1 and TRBJ2-1, with a weak D call TRBD1 (6 bases). The CDR3 is 16 amino acids. The V and J ends lost 0 bases and 2 bases respectively, with 12 bases between them. Germline V gene data show CDR1 as SGHRS and CDR2 as YFSETQ.

There are a few counts of this clone. The V and J genes are TRBV7-3 and TRBJ1-1; no clear D. The length of the CDR3 is 13 residues. Trimming shortened V by 2 bases and J by 10 bases, and 14 bases separated the two germline ends. Germline values: CDR1 SGHTA, CDR2 FQGTGA. The CDR3 DNA follows: TGTGCCAGCAGCTTATATGGGCGAGATGGAGCTTTCTTT. Translation: CASSLYGRDGAFF.

The sample holds one count of this clone. The rearrangement joins TRBV5-1 to TRBJ2-6, with D perhaps matching TRBD1 (6 bases). Trimming removed 2 bases at V and 0 bases at J, with 9 bases between. This CDR3 spans 16 amino acids. Germline assignment: CDR1 SGHRS and CDR2 YFSETQ. CDR3 amino acids: CASSFLGGSGANVLTF. CDR3 in DNA: TGCGCCAGCAGCTTCCTAGGGGGCTCTGGGGCCAACGTCCTGACTTTC.

J is TRBJ2-2 and V is TRBV29-1; 9 bases are shared with TRBD2. From germline, CDR1 is SQVTM and CDR2 ANQGSEA. The V gene end was trimmed by 6 bases and the J gene end by 4 bases; junction bases not matched to a gene: 9. This CDR3 has 15 residues. The CDR3 DNA follows: TGCAGCGTCAGTTGGAAGCGGGGGGCCACCGGGGAGCTGTTTTTT. Translated: CSVSWKRGATGELFF.

The chain employs TRBV5-1 and TRBJ2-2, with a tentative D call TRBD1 (6 bases). The CDR3 totals 15 residues. The germline V gene encodes CDR1 SGHRS and CDR2 YFSETQ. The ends were cut back, 8 bases at V and 3 bases at J, with 17 bases in the middle. CDR3 sequence: CARGRGLRDTGELFF. In DNA, the CDR3 is TGCGCCAGAGGAAGGGGGTTACGGGACACCGGGGAGCTGTTTTTT.

This sequence joins TRBV14 and TRBJ2-7, with 14 bases matching TRBD2. The CDR3 spans 15 residues. The V gene's germline CDR1 is SGHDN and CDR2 FVKESK. After removal of 3 bases from V and 10 bases from J, the junction contained 8 bases not matched to a gene. CDR3 sequence: CASSHEGLAGAPQYF. The CDR3 DNA reads TGTGCCAGCAGCCACGAGGGACTAGCGGGAGCCCCACAGTACTTC. Full variable domain (rest looked up from reference TRBV14 and TRBJ2-7): EAGVTQFPSHSVIEKGQTVTLRCDPISGHDNLYWYRRVMGKEIKFLLHFVKESKQDESGMPNNRFLAERTGGTYSTLKVQPAELEDSGVYFCASSHEGLAGAPQYFGPGTRLTVT.

The chain carries TRBV7-9 and TRBJ2-2, with D hard to call. The CDR3 runs to 14 residues. The germline V gene encodes CDR1 SEHNR and CDR2 FQNEAQ (reference sequence). Trimming removed 5 bases at V and 3 bases at J, with 10 bases between. The CDR3 coding sequence is TGTGCCAGCAGCCGCAGTCGGGACACCGGGGAGCTGTTTTTT. It is translated as CASSRSRDTGELFF.

The rearrangement joins TRBV4-1 to TRBJ2-7; the D is unclear. This CDR3 has 13 amino acids. Germline assignment: CDR1 MGHRA and CDR2 YSYEKL. V lost 0 bases, J lost 3 bases, and 6 bases lay in between. CDR3 residues: CASSQEDSYEQYF. The DNA of the CDR3 is TGCGCCAGCAGCCAAGAAGATAGCTACGAGCAGTACTTC.

This clone was seen only a few times. The chain combines TRBV5-1 with TRBJ2-7; TRBD1 agrees at 9 bases. This CDR3 is built from 16 residues. With 3 bases clipped from V and 6 bases from J, the junction kept 13 bases outside the gene matches. Germline CDR1 reads SGHRS; CDR2 reads YFSETQ. CDR3 residues: CASSSSIRTGEGEQYF. Here the CDR3 DNA reads TGCGCCAGCAGCTCCTCAATCCGGACAGGGGAGGGCGAGCAGTACTTC. The full variable domain, completed using reference TRBV5-1 and TRBJ2-7, is KAGVTQTPRYLIKTRGQQVTLSCSPISGHRSVSWYQQTPGQGLQFLFEYFSETQRNKGNFPGRFSGRQFSNSRSEMNVSTLELGDSALYLCASSSSIRTGEGEQYFGPGTRLTVT.

The CDR3 protein is CASSVEPKTSGRAGFTGELFF. In DNA form, the CDR3 reads TGTGCCAGCAGCGTCGAACCGAAGACTAGCGGGAGGGCCGGGTTTACCGGGGAGCTGTTTTTT. The genes are TRBV9 and TRBJ2-2; TRBD2 agrees at 14 bases. The CDR3 spans 21 residues. Germline values: CDR1 SGDLS, CDR2 YYNGEE. With 2 bases clipped from V and 5 bases from J, the junction kept 17 bases outside the gene matches.

In DNA form, the CDR3 reads TGTGCCAGCAGCTTCCAGACAGGGGGGGGAACTGAAGCTTTCTTT. Translated: CASSFQTGGGTEAFF. The V call is TRBV5-4, the J call TRBJ1-1, with 9 bases identical to TRBD1. The CDR3 sequence is 15 residues long. V shed 2 bases and J 5 bases; nucleotides not matched to a gene: 7. Germline values: CDR1 SGHNT, CDR2 YYREEE (reference sequence).

The chain links TRBV6-5 to TRBJ2-7; D perhaps matches TRBD1 (6 bases). V was clipped by 6 bases and J by 6 bases, with 18 bases between them. The germline gives CDR1 MNHEY, CDR2 SVGAGI. There are 14 residues in the CDR3. The CDR3, as DNA: TGTGCCAGCAGGCTATCGGCAGGGGATATCGAGCAGTACTTC. Amino acid sequence: CASRLSAGDIEQYF.

This chain links TRBV10-3 with TRBJ2-3; D perhaps matches TRBD2 (5 bases). The CDR3 sequence is 14 residues long. V was pared by 7 bases and J by 0 bases, with 11 bases between. Per the germline V gene, CDR1 is ENHRY and CDR2 is SYGVKD. CDR3 sequence: CAIKWESSTDTQYF. Written as DNA, the CDR3 is TGTGCCATCAAGTGGGAGTCTAGCACAGATACGCAGTATTTT.

The gene calls are TRBV27 and TRBJ2-7; tentatively, D is TRBD1 (5 bases). Germline V lookup: CDR1 MNHEY, CDR2 SMNVEV (reference sequence). The CDR3 runs to 15 residues. The germline V and J ends were trimmed by 2 bases and 2 bases, with 13 bases remaining between them. CDR3 nucleotide sequence: TGTGCCAGCAGTTTAGTCTCGCAGGGTGCCTACGAGCAGTACTTC. Residues: CASSLVSQGAYEQYF.

The chain has TRBV4-1 and TRBJ2-3; 11 positions match TRBD1. Germline-derived CDR1 and CDR2 are MGHRA and YSYEKL. There are 16 residues in the CDR3. Losses at the gene ends were 3 bases for V and 5 bases for J; bases not matched to a gene: 7. The CDR3 DNA reads TGCGCCAGCAGCCAGGGACAGGGGGTGAGAGGAGATACGCAGTATTTT. This encodes CASSQGQGVRGDTQYF.

On this clone itself: The junction and the germline gene differ at one end; a read error may be behind it. This sequence joins TRBV2 and TRBJ2-1; D unclear. This CDR3 is built from 15 residues. Germline V gene data show CDR1 as SNHLY and CDR2 as FYNNEI. CDR3 in DNA: TGTGCCAGCACTGAACGGTTGTACTCCTACAATGAGCAGTTCTTC. It is translated as CASTERLYSYNEQFF.

The genes are TRBV13 and TRBJ2-2, with no clear D. CDR3 length equals 13 residues. The V end was cut by 5 bases, the J end by 2 bases, with 6 bases between. The V gene's germline CDR1 is PRHDT and CDR2 FYEKMQ (reference sequence). The CDR3 DNA sequence: TGTGCCAGCAGCCGTACAAACACCGGGGAGCTGTTTTTT. As protein: CASSRTNTGELFF.

The genes are TRBV4-3 and TRBJ1-1; D is perhaps TRBD1 (6 bases). Germline V CDR1 and CDR2: LGHNA, YSLEER. Trimming removed 6 bases from V and 2 bases from J, with 22 bases in between. The CDR3 extends over 17 amino acids. CDR3 region: CASSRNPGARGNTEAFF. The CDR3 region has the DNA TGCGCCAGCAGTCGAAACCCAGGGGCTCGGGGAAACACTGAAGCTTTCTTT.

The chain uses TRBV9 and TRBJ2-7, with 7 bases matching TRBD2. The CDR3 has 15 residues. Unmatched junction bases numbered 6, after V lost 0 bases and J lost 3 bases. Germline V gene lookup returns CDR1 SGDLS and CDR2 YYNGEE. As DNA, the CDR3 is TGTGCCAGCAGCGTAGGGGGAGGGCGTAACTACGAGCAGTACTTC. It is translated as CASSVGGGRNYEQYF.

This clone was seen a handful of times. The gene calls are TRBV5-6 and TRBJ1-6, with D possibly matching TRBD1 (5 bases). The germline CDR1 and CDR2 sequences are SGHDT and YYEEEE. Trimming left V 0 bases short and J 11 bases short, with 12 bases between. The CDR3 runs 14 residues. This CDR3 is CASSLEGRVTPLHF. The CDR3 nucleotides read TGTGCCAGCAGCTTGGAGGGGAGGGTTACACCCCTCCACTTT.

This chain connects TRBV5-6 to TRBJ2-5; no firm D call. There are 11 residues in the CDR3. Deletions cut 2 bases from V and 5 bases from J, with 4 bases between. Germline lookup yields CDR1 SGHDT and CDR2 YYEEEE. Written as DNA, the CDR3 is TGTGCCAGCAGCTTTAGTGAGACCCAGTACTTC. Its translation: CASSFSETQYF.

The gene calls are TRBV6-4 and TRBJ1-4; 7 nucleotides agree with TRBD1. V lost 6 bases to trimming and J lost 1 base; unmatched junction nucleotides: 5. Germline CDR1 and CDR2: MRHNA and SNTAGT. The CDR3 is 15 amino acids. The CDR3 protein is CASSPRQGTNEKLFF. CDR3 nucleotides: TGTGCCAGCAGCCCCCGACAGGGAACTAATGAAAAACTGTTTTTT.

The chain is built from TRBV4-3 and TRBJ2-6, with D uncertain. The CDR3 totals 17 residues. Per germline, CDR1 LGHNA and CDR2 YSLEER. Deletions cut 0 bases from V and 2 bases from J, with 11 bases between. CDR3 nucleotides: TGCGCCAGCAGCCAAGAGCGGTTAATAACTGGGGCCAACGTCCTGACTTTC. Protein product: CASSQERLITGANVLTF.

The J gene is TRBJ2-1, the V gene TRBV7-9, with 11 positions matching TRBD2. This CDR3 comprises 15 residues. With V trimmed by 2 bases and J by 7 bases, 4 bases remained unmatched. The germline gives CDR1 SEHNR, CDR2 FQNEAQ (reference sequence). CDR3 sequence reads: CASSLMTSGMNEQFF. CDR3 coding DNA: TGTGCCAGCAGCTTAATGACTAGCGGGATGAATGAGCAGTTCTTC.

The chain links TRBV30 to TRBJ1-1; D is unresolved. This CDR3 is built from 13 residues. V lost 3 bases, J lost 3 bases, and 11 bases lay in between. CDR1 and CDR2 (germline): GTSNPN, SVGIG (reference sequence). Written as DNA, the CDR3 is TGTGCCTGGAGCGACGGGTCGTACACTGAAGCTTTCTTT. This encodes CAWSDGSYTEAFF. The whole variable domain, remainder taken from reference TRBV30 and TRBJ1-1, is SQTIHQWPATLVQPVGSPLSLECTVEGTSNPNLYWYRQAAGRGLQLLFYSVGIGQISSEVPQNLSASRPQDRQFILSSKKLLLSDSGFYLCAWSDGSYTEAFFGQGTRLTVV.